This entry describes one TCR beta chain. Its target is unknown. This entry belongs to a study of shared clonotypes between healthy human individuals. Whole-study results and caveats: Around 5% was the fraction of naive CD4 clonotypes found shared across four donors. Clonotypes which were not shared had lower generation probabilities than clonotypes that all four donors shared.

Cells designated naive CD8 were CD45RO-negative and were positively selected for CCR7, with terminally differentiated effector memory CD45RA+ cells excluded. There are 15 residues in the CDR3. Trimming removed 2 bases from V and 5 bases from J, with 12 bases in between. CDR1 and CDR2 from the germline V gene are MNHNS and SASEGT. Only in-frame clones appear in the TCRdb table, and some are missing; sequencing was by immunoSEQ multiplex PCR. Found here are some 2,000,000 clones, about 95% of them singletons; the top ten hold about 1.1%. The receptor was isolated from a man aged 18 to 30 in good health. The chain links TRBV6-1 to TRBJ2-2; TRBD1 might be the D (5 bases). The sample comprised naive CD8+ T cells sorted from blood. CDR3 protein: CASSEWVGETGELFF. The CDR3 DNA is TGTGCCAGCAGTGAATGGGTAGGGGAAACCGGGGAGCTGTTTTTT.